This T cell receptor beta chain was retrieved from a study of monozygotic twins with inflammatory bowel disease. Reanalyzing the 5' RACE reads, TCRdb keeps one entry per CDR3 protein, without DNA. Its table records over 130,000 distinct CDR3 sequences. Germline assignment: CDR1 SGHRS and CDR2 YFSETQ. This CDR3 has 14 residues. The sequencing input was blood. The V and J genes are TRBV5-1 and TRBJ2-5; TCRdb's D gene call, TRBD1, goes unchecked for lack of DNA. This TCR derives from a human donor with ulcerative colitis or Crohn's disease, or a healthy co-twin of an affected twin (not recorded which). CDR3 in amino acids: CASRPNAGVETQYF.